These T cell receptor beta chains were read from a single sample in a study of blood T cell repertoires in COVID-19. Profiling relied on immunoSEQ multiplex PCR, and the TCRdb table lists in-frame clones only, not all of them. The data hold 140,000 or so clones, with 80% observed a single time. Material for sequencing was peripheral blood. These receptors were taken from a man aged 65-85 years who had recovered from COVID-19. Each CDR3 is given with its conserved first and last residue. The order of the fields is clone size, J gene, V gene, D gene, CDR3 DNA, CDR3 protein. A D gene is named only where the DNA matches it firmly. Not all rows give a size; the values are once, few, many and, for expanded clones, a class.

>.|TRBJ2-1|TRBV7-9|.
TGTGCCAGCAGCTCGACAGTGCCCTACAATGAGCAGTTCTTC
CASSSTVPYNEQFF
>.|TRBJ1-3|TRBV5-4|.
TGTGCCAGCAGCTTGGGCGGTGGCAGAAGTGGGACCATATATTTT
CASSLGGGRSGTIYF
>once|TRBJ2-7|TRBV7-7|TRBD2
TGTGCCAGCAGCTTAGCTGTGGGACTAGCGGGAGTCTCCGAGCAGTACTTC
CASSLAVGLAGVSEQYF
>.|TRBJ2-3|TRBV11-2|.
TGTGCCAGCAGGCCAGGACGGACTAGCACAGATACGCAGTATTTT
CASRPGRTSTDTQYF
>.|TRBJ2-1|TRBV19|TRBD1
TGTGCCAGTAGTATGGCCCCCCACAGGGGTTACAATGAGCAGTTCTTC
CASSMAPHRGYNEQFF
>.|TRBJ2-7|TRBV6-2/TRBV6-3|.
TGTGCCAGCAGTTACCCAGGGTTCTACGAGCAGTACTTC
CASSYPGFYEQYF
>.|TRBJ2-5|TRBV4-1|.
TGCGCCAGCAGCCAAGTGCGGGGTGGGGAAGAGACCCAGTACTTC
CASSQVRGGEETQYF
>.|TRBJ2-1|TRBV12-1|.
TGTGCCAGCAGCTCTAGACTAGCGGAGGGTGATGAGCAGTTCTTC
CASSSRLAEGDEQFF
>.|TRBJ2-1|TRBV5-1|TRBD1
TGCGCCAGCAGCCTGGGGACAGGGGGCAGTTTATACTACAATGAGCAGTTCTTC
CASSLGTGGSLYYNEQFF
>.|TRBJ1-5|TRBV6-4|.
TGTGCCAGCAGCAGGGAAGGAGGCAATCAGCCCCAGCATTTT
CASSREGGNQPQHF
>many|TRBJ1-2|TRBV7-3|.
TGTGCCAGCAGCATAGGGCACTCCGGGACACTTAACACCTTC
CASSIGHSGTLNTF
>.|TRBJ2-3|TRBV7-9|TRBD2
TGTGCCAGCAGCCCGGGACTAGCGGGGAGCACAGATACGCAGTATTTT
CASSPGLAGSTDTQYF
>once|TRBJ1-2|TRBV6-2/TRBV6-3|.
TGTGCCAGCAGTTACTCGACCGGGGATGGCTACACCTTC
CASSYSTGDGYTF
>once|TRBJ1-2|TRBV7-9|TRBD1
TGTGCCAGCAGCTTAGTCACAGGGGGCGACTATGGCTACACCTTC
CASSLVTGGDYGYTF
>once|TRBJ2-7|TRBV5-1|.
TGCGCCAGCAGCCCTGACGCGGGTCCCTACGAGCAGTACTTC
CASSPDAGPYEQYF
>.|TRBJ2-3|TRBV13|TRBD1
TGTGCCAGCAGCTTCAAGCGGACAGGGTTCTACACAGATACGCAGTATTTT
CASSFKRTGFYTDTQYF
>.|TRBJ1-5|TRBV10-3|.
TGTGCCATCAGTGAGTCAGGAGATAGCAATCAGCCCCAGCATTTT
CAISESGDSNQPQHF
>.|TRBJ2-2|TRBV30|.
TGTGCCTGGAGTGAGGCGGGTTCCACCGGGGAGCTGTTTTTT
CAWSEAGSTGELFF
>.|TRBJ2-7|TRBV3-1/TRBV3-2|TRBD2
TGTGCCAGCAGCCGACAGGCAGTAGCGGGGCCCTACGAGCAGTACTTC
CASSRQAVAGPYEQYF
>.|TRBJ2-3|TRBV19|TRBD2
TGTGCCAGTAGGACTAGCGGCACAGATACGCAGTATTTT
CASRTSGTDTQYF
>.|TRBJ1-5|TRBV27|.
TGTGCCAGCAGTCTGGGGGGGGTTGGGCAGCCCCAGCATTTT
CASSLGGVGQPQHF
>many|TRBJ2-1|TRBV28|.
TGTGCCAGCACTATCGGGAGTGAGCAGTTCTTC
CASTIGSEQFF
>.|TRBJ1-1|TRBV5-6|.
TGTGCCAGCAGCTTGGGCTCGGGCACTGAAGCTTTCTTT
CASSLGSGTEAFF
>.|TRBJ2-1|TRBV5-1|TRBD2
TGCGCCAGCAGCCCCTATTTGGGAGGGAGCTCCTACAATGAGCAGTTCTTC
CASSPYLGGSSYNEQFF